This is a list of T cell receptor beta chains from one sample in a study of CD8 T cells in ankylosing spondylitis. One entry per CDR3 protein, called by TCRdb with MiXCR from the 5' RACE reads. The sample has 270,000 or so distinct CDR3 sequences; 18% are singletons. Sequencing was performed on blood, either unsorted or a sorted T cell fraction (not recorded which). Source of these receptors: a male donor with ankylosing spondylitis or in good health (not recorded which). CDR3s include the opening cysteine and the closing phenylalanine or tryptophan. Each record gives: J gene, D gene, V gene, clone size, CDR3 DNA, CDR3 protein. A D gene is named only where the DNA matches it firmly. Clone size is shown for a subset of rows, as once, few, many or a class of expanded clone.

TRBJ2-7	TRBD2	TRBV10-3	few	TGTGCCATCAGTGAGTCGGGACTAGCGGGAGACCGCTCCTACGAGCAGTACTTC	CAISESGLAGDRSYEQYF
TRBJ2-3	-	TRBV4-2	-	TGTGCCAGCGGCCAGTCGGCGGCTTCCAGGCTGGCGCAGTATTTT	CASGQSAASRLAQYF
TRBJ2-5	-	TRBV6-1	many	TGTGCCAGCAGTGAAGAGGATAGAGGGACTGAGACCCAGTACTTC	CASSEEDRGTETQYF
TRBJ2-7	-	TRBV6-2/TRBV6-3	many	TGTGCCAGCACCCCTGGCTACGAGCAGTACTTC	CASTPGYEQYF
TRBJ2-1	-	TRBV7-9	-	TGTGCCAGCAGGGCAGAGGCGAGCTATGAGCAGTTCTTC	CASRAEASYEQFF
TRBJ2-7	-	TRBV12-3/TRBV12-4	-	TGTGCCAGCACAGGGGGGGTCGAGCAGTACTTC	CASTGGVEQYF
TRBJ1-5	-	TRBV10-3	many	TGTGCCATCAGTGAGCCGACTTCAGGCGACCGTAGCAATCAGCCCCAGCATTTT	CAISEPTSGDRSNQPQHF
TRBJ2-2	-	TRBV27	many	TGTGCCAGCACCTTCACCGGGGGAGGTCGGGGGGAGCTGTTTTTT	CASTFTGGGRGELFF
TRBJ2-1	TRBD1	TRBV20-1	-	TGCAGTGCTAGAGCAGGAAAACAGGGGAATTGGGATGAGCAGTTCTTC	CSARAGKQGNWDEQFF
TRBJ2-1	TRBD2	TRBV20-1	few	TGCAGTGCTGGAACTAGCGGGAGTAGGGGTGAGCAGTTCTTC	CSAGTSGSRGEQFF
TRBJ2-5	TRBD1	TRBV20-1	many	TGCAGTGCCCAGACAGGGATCGGCCAAGAGACCCAGTACTTC	CSAQTGIGQETQYF
TRBJ2-3	TRBD2	TRBV29-1	-	TGCAGCGTTGAAGATAGACTAGCGGGAGATAATACGCAGTATTTT	CSVEDRLAGDNTQYF
TRBJ2-7	-	TRBV15	once	TGTGCCACCAGCAGTCGGACCACCTACGAGCAGTACTTC	CATSSRTTYEQYF
TRBJ2-2	-	TRBV3-1	few	TGTGCCAGCAGCCAAGGGGACATCTCTGGCACCGGGGAGCTGTTTTTT	CASSQGDISGTGELFF
TRBJ2-3	TRBD1	TRBV20-1	few	TGCAGTGCTTTGGACAGGGGTGCCGATACGCAGTATTTT	CSALDRGADTQYF
TRBJ2-7	TRBD1	TRBV7-9	-	TGTGCCAGCAGCTCCCGCGGACAGGGAAGGTACGAGCAGTACTTC	CASSSRGQGRYEQYF
TRBJ2-7	-	TRBV7-2	-	TGTGCCAGCAGCTTAGATGACTTGACCTCCGAGCAGTACTTC	CASSLDDLTSEQYF
TRBJ2-3	-	TRBV5-1	-	TGCGCCAGCAGCTCACCGGGCCCAGAAGCAGATACGCAGTATTTT	CASSSPGPEADTQYF
TRBJ2-2	TRBD2	TRBV7-3	-	TGTGCCAGCAGCTCCGACGGGACTAGCGGGAACACCGGGGAGCTGTTTTTT	CASSSDGTSGNTGELFF
TRBJ2-7	TRBD2	TRBV10-2	-	TGCGCCAGCAGTGAATTCTTGGCGGGAGAGGACTACTACGAGCAGTACTTC	CASSEFLAGEDYYEQYF
TRBJ2-1	-	TRBV5-6	-	TGTGCCAGCAGCGCCCCGGGGGCGGGAAGGTACAATGAGCAGTTCTTC	CASSAPGAGRYNEQFF
TRBJ2-7	TRBD1	TRBV18	-	TGTGCCAGCTCACTAACCCTCTGGGGACAGGGGTACGAGCAGTACTTC	CASSLTLWGQGYEQYF
TRBJ2-3	-	TRBV7-9	-	TGTGCCAGCAGCCCCCAGTTCACAGATACGCAGTATTTT	CASSPQFTDTQYF
TRBJ2-7	-	TRBV5-1	-	TGCGCCAGCAGCTTCGGTGTGTCAGAGAGCTCCTACGAGCAGTACTTC	CASSFGVSESSYEQYF
TRBJ2-1	-	TRBV29-1	many	TGCAGCTGGGACTTCATTAGCTCCTACAATGAGCAGTTCTTC	CSWDFISSYNEQFF
TRBJ1-1	-	TRBV4-3	-	TGCGCCAGCAGCCTCCATGGTATGAACACTGAAGCTTTCTTT	CASSLHGMNTEAFF
TRBJ2-7	-	TRBV20-1	many	TGCAGTGCTAGAGACTTCACGGACCAGGCCTACGAGCAGTACTTC	CSARDFTDQAYEQYF
TRBJ2-3	-	TRBV12-3/TRBV12-4	-	TGTGCCAGCAGTTTAATCCCGACCGATACGCAGTATTTT	CASSLIPTDTQYF
TRBJ2-3	-	TRBV12-3/TRBV12-4	few	TGTGCCAGCAGACTTAGCACAGATACGCAGTATTTT	CASRLSTDTQYF
TRBJ2-5	-	TRBV5-1	few	TGCGCCAGCAGCGCGACAGGTGGTGAGACCCAGTACTTC	CASSATGGETQYF
TRBJ2-3	-	TRBV4-2	few	TGTGCCAGCAGCTTCACGTCCCTAGGTCCAGATACGCAGTATTTT	CASSFTSLGPDTQYF
TRBJ2-7	-	TRBV29-1	few	TGCAGCGTTCAAGGCGATCAGGGACGATTCTACGAGCAGTACTTC	CSVQGDQGRFYEQYF
TRBJ2-2	-	TRBV30	few	TGTGCCTGGAGTGTCAGGCAGGGATGGAACACCGGGGAGCTGTTTTTT	CAWSVRQGWNTGELFF
TRBJ1-5	-	TRBV4-1	many	TGCGCCAGCAGCCAAGTTGCGGCTAGCAATCAGCCCCAGCATTTT	CASSQVAASNQPQHF
TRBJ2-1	TRBD2	TRBV4-3	few	TGCGCCAGCAGCCAAGAAACTAGCGGGAGCCTTAGCAGCTCCTACAATGAGCAGTTCTTC	CASSQETSGSLSSSYNEQFF
TRBJ2-2	-	TRBV4-1	few	TGCGCCAGCAGCCAGACCGGTACAGGAGGGAGGACCGGGGAGCTGTTTTTT	CASSQTGTGGRTGELFF
TRBJ2-7	-	TRBV4-3	many	TGCGCCAGCAGCCGAACCAGTAGCTACGAGCAGTACTTC	CASSRTSSYEQYF
TRBJ2-7	-	TRBV21-1	few	TGTGCCAGCAGCAGTGTTGACGACCCGCAGTACTTC	CASSSVDDPQYF
TRBJ2-3	TRBD2	TRBV12-3/TRBV12-4	few	TGTGCCAGCAGTTTCAACCGGGACTATTCTAGCACAGATACGCAGTATTTT	CASSFNRDYSSTDTQYF
TRBJ2-1	-	TRBV11-2	-	TGTGCCAGCAGCTTAGAGTTTTCACTTGCCGGCAATGAGCAGTTCTTC	CASSLEFSLAGNEQFF
TRBJ2-7	TRBD2	TRBV29-1	-	TGCAGCGTTGTGTGGACTAGCGGGAGTATTCCCGAGCAGTACTTC	CSVVWTSGSIPEQYF
TRBJ2-2	TRBD2	TRBV5-6	-	TGTGCCAGCAGCTTTGGAGCGGGAGACACCGGGGAGCTGTTTTTT	CASSFGAGDTGELFF
TRBJ2-7	-	TRBV29-1	many	TGCAGCGTGCGAACTGATACCTACGAGCAGTACTTC	CSVRTDTYEQYF
TRBJ2-7	TRBD2	TRBV29-1	-	TGCAGCGTATCCGGGACTAGCGGGCCCGAGCAGTACTTC	CSVSGTSGPEQYF
TRBJ2-1	-	TRBV11-2	many	TGTGCCAGCAGCTCGACGGATGAGCAGTTCTTC	CASSSTDEQFF
TRBJ2-3	-	TRBV25-1	many	TGTGCCAGCAGTGATTTTCTCACAGACACCCACACAGATACGCAGTATTTT	CASSDFLTDTHTDTQYF
TRBJ2-1	TRBD1	TRBV30	few	TGTGCCTGGAGTCCGGGACAGGGGTTCAATGAGCAGTTCTTC	CAWSPGQGFNEQFF
TRBJ2-3	-	TRBV29-1	-	TGCAGCGTTGAAGAAAGGGGCACAGATACGCAGTATTTT	CSVEERGTDTQYF
TRBJ2-5	TRBD1	TRBV20-1	many	TGCAGTGCTATTTTGCTGGACAGGGGATACCAAGAGACCCAGTACTTC	CSAILLDRGYQETQYF